Below are 29 T cell receptor beta chains sequenced from a single sample in a study of blood T cell repertoires in COVID-19. TCRdb's table, derived via immunoSEQ multiplex PCR, lists solely in-frame clones and lacks some. In the table there are roughly 30,000 clones, around nine tenths of which are singletons. Sequencing was performed on peripheral blood. The receptors were gathered from a man between 65 and 85 years old with acute or convalescent COVID-19.

J is TRBJ2-7 and V is TRBV27, with 14 nucleotides matching TRBD2. V lost 3 bases and J lost 6; bases outside the gene matches: 7. Germline V gene data show CDR1 as MNHEY and CDR2 as SMNVEV (reference sequence). CDR3 size: 16 residues. The CDR3 is CASSFRTSGGYGEQYF. The DNA of the CDR3 is TGTGCCAGCAGTTTCCGGACTAGCGGGGGGTACGGCGAGCAGTACTTC.

This sequence joins TRBV5-1 and TRBJ1-1, with TRBD1 as a possible D gene (5 bases). The CDR3 spans 15 residues. Germline V CDR1 and CDR2: SGHRS, YFSETQ. V was pared by 6 bases and J by 1 base, with 16 bases between. Here the CDR3 reads CASKRTTQANTEAFF. The DNA for the CDR3 is TGCGCCAGCAAACGAACAACACAGGCGAACACTGAAGCTTTCTTT.

This clone has only one observation. Written as DNA, the CDR3 is TGTGCCAGCTCAACAACCGGGACAGGGGCCGGCTACACCTTC. As protein: CASSTTGTGAGYTF. The chain employs TRBV18 and TRBJ1-2; 10 bases are a match to TRBD1. The germline V gene has CDR1 KGHSH and CDR2 LQKENI. Trimming cost V 5 bases and J 8 bases; bases outside gene matches: 8. The CDR3 has 14 residues.

The V gene is TRBV7-2, the J gene TRBJ1-2, with D perhaps matching TRBD1 (6 bases). Germline V CDR1 and CDR2: SGHTA, FQGNSA. Trimming cost V 2 bases and J 1 base, with 20 bases left between them. The CDR3 runs to 18 residues. Here the CDR3 DNA reads TGTGCCAGCAGCTTACGACTGAAGGGGGTGGTATATAACTATGGCTACACCTTC. Translating gives CASSLRLKGVVYNYGYTF.

The chain recombines TRBV7-2 with TRBJ2-3, with TRBD1 matching over 7 bases. Germline V gives CDR1 SGHTA, CDR2 FQGNSA. With V trimmed by 5 bases and J by 0 bases, 5 bases remained unmatched. CDR3 length equals 15 residues. CDR3: CASSTGTASTDTQYF. The CDR3 DNA reads as TGTGCCAGCAGCACCGGGACAGCGAGCACAGATACGCAGTATTTT.

The gene calls are TRBV5-6 and TRBJ2-7; D remains unclear. V gave up 1 base and J gave up 8 bases, with 13 bases separating them. The germline CDR1 and CDR2 sequences are SGHDT and YYEEEE. The CDR3 sequence is 13 residues long. CDR3 sequence: CASSLRHESKQYF. The CDR3 nucleotides read TGTGCCAGCAGCTTGCGACATGAGTCCAAGCAGTACTTC.

The gene calls are TRBV27 and TRBJ1-4; TRBD1 might be the D (5 bases). CDR3 length: 16 residues. The germline V gene encodes CDR1 MNHEY and CDR2 SMNVEV (reference sequence). The ends were cut back, 1 base at V and 7 bases at J, with 16 bases in the middle. CDR3 amino acids: CASSLLGRREGEKLFF. The CDR3 DNA sequence: TGTGCCAGCAGTTTATTGGGACGGAGGGAGGGTGAAAAACTGTTTTTT.

The J gene is TRBJ2-5, the V gene TRBV7-3; no firm D call. CDR3 length: 13 amino acids. Trimming left V 5 bases short and J 4 bases short, with 11 bases between. Germline CDR1 SGHTA, CDR2 FQGTGA. The CDR3: CASSPSPGETQYF. CDR3 DNA sequence: TGTGCCAGCAGCCCAAGTCCGGGAGAGACCCAGTACTTC. Full variable domain (missing parts from reference TRBV7-3 and TRBJ2-5): GAGVSQTPSNKVTEKGKYVELRCDPISGHTALYWYRQSLGQGPEFLIYFQGTGAADDSGLPNDRFFAVRPEGSVSTLKIQRTERGDSAVYLCASSPSPGETQYFGPGTRLLVL.

The chain combines TRBV28 with TRBJ2-1; 9 bases are shared with TRBD2. Germline V gives CDR1 MDHEN, CDR2 SYDVKM. The CDR3 is 15 amino acids. V trimming: 8 bases; J trimming: 5 bases; junction bases outside the gene matches: 10. CDR3 sequence: CASGEAGLANNEQFF. The DNA for the CDR3 is TGTGCCAGCGGGGAGGCGGGACTAGCAAACAATGAGCAGTTCTTC.

The chain uses TRBV19 and TRBJ2-3; perhaps TRBD1 as D (6 bases). The ends were cut back, 2 bases at V and 2 bases at J, with 11 bases in the middle. Germline V gene data show CDR1 as LNHDA and CDR2 as SQIVND (reference sequence). The CDR3 is made up of 15 amino acids. The CDR3 coding sequence is TGTGCCAGTAGTATATCCAGGGGCGACACAGATACGCAGTATTTT. Translated: CASSISRGDTDTQYF.

The chain carries TRBV6-5 and TRBJ2-1; 7 nucleotides match TRBD2. This CDR3 spans 13 amino acids. The germline gives CDR1 MNHEY, CDR2 SVGAGI. V shed 6 bases and J 5 bases; nucleotides not matched to a gene: 4. CDR3 amino acids: CASRGLQNNEQFF. The CDR3 nucleotides read TGTGCCAGCAGGGGACTACAAAACAATGAGCAGTTCTTC.

The count of this clone is one. The chain is built from TRBV11-1 and TRBJ2-5, with TRBD2 matching over 7 bases. V gave up 5 bases and J gave up 5 bases; unmatched junction bases: 5. Per the germline V gene, CDR1 is SGHAT and CDR2 is FQDESV (reference sequence). The CDR3 totals 13 residues. The CDR3: CASSTAGRETQYF. Here the CDR3 DNA reads TGTGCCAGCAGCACAGCGGGAAGGGAGACCCAGTACTTC. Full variable domain (rest looked up from reference TRBV11-1 and TRBJ2-5): EAEVAQSPRYKITEKSQAVAFWCDPISGHATLYWYRQILGQGPELLVQFQDESVVDDSQLPKDRFSAERLKGVDSTLKIQPAELGDSAMYLCASSTAGRETQYFGPGTRLLVL.

Turning to this clone: Other DNA sequences in this specimen translate into the identical CDR3. The chain links TRBV7-8 to TRBJ2-5, with 8 bases identical to TRBD2. J gave up 5 bases and V 1 base, and 6 bases lay outside the gene matches. The CDR3 spans 15 residues. CDR1 and CDR2 from the germline V gene are SGHVS and FQNEAQ. DNA for the CDR3: TGTGCCAGCAGCTTAGTCACGGGAGGGGTGGAGACCCAGTACTTC. Encoded protein: CASSLVTGGVETQYF.

The chain recombines TRBV6-6 with TRBJ1-2; D unclear. This CDR3 comprises 11 residues. Trimming took 2 bases from V and 10 from J, leaving 8 bases between them. The germline gives CDR1 MNHNY, CDR2 SVGAGI (reference sequence). This CDR3 reads CASSYTGSYTF. The CDR3 coding sequence is TGTGCCAGCAGTTACACGGGATCCTACACCTTC.

The chain carries TRBV29-1 and TRBJ2-5; TRBD2 is a possible D gene (6 bases). Germline V lookup: CDR1 SQVTM, CDR2 ANQGSEA. The CDR3 length is 13 residues. The CDR3 nucleotides are TGCACCGCAAGCGGGTCGGTCCCGGAGACCCAGTACTTC. It translates to CTASGSVPETQYF.

The rearrangement links TRBV19 to TRBJ1-1; D not resolved. V gave up 9 bases and J gave up 4 bases, with 9 bases separating them. Germline lookup yields CDR1 LNHDA and CDR2 SQIVND (reference sequence). The CDR3 is 11 residues long. The CDR3 region is CASRGTTEAFF. The CDR3, as DNA: TGTGCCAGCCGGGGAACCACTGAAGCTTTCTTT.

The V gene is TRBV21-1, the J gene TRBJ1-1. TRBV21-1 is deemed a pseudogene. The CDR3 extends over 15 amino acids. This chain's CDR3 is CASSKVERGRTEAFF. The CDR3 DNA follows: TGTGCCAGCAGCAAAGTAGAACGGGGTAGGACTGAAGCTTTCTTT.

The genes are TRBV19 and TRBJ1-1, with a tentative D call TRBD1 (6 bases). CDR3 length: 13 residues. Germline values: CDR1 LNHDA, CDR2 SQIVND (reference sequence). Trimming cost V 5 bases and J 4 bases, with 11 bases left between them. The CDR3, as DNA: TGTGCCAGTAGTCCTACAGGGAGCACTGAAGCTTTCTTT. It is translated as CASSPTGSTEAFF.

This clone was seen only a few times. The rearrangement uses TRBV4-1 and TRBJ1-1; no clear D. Looked up from germline, CDR1 is MGHRA and CDR2 is YSYEKL. V lost 0 bases and J 5 bases, leaving 7 bases between the germline ends. The CDR3 is made up of 13 amino acids. CDR3 coding DNA: TGCGCCAGCAGCCAAGATTCGGGGACTGAAGCTTTCTTT. Its translation is CASSQDSGTEAFF.

This chain links TRBV15 with TRBJ2-3; 8 bases fit TRBD2. The germline gives CDR1 LNHNV, CDR2 YYDKDF (reference sequence). The CDR3 has 15 residues. With 5 bases clipped from V and 7 bases from J, the junction kept 11 bases outside the gene matches. The CDR3 nucleotides are TGTGCCACCAGCCGCGAGCGGGGGCAAGACCATACGCAGTATTTT. The encoded protein is CATSRERGQDHTQYF.

This clone was recorded a few times. The chain combines TRBV7-2 with TRBJ2-7, with 9 bases that match TRBD2. The CDR3 totals 13 residues. Germline lookup yields CDR1 SGHTA and CDR2 FQGNSA. With V trimmed by 4 bases and J by 7 bases, 5 bases remained unmatched. CDR3: CASSSSGGREQYF. The CDR3 DNA sequence: TGTGCCAGCAGCTCGAGCGGGGGGCGGGAGCAGTACTTC. The full variable domain, with the rest looked up from reference TRBV7-2 and TRBJ2-7, is GAGVSQSPSNKVTEKGKDVELRCDPISGHTALYWYRQSLGQGLEFLIYFQGNSAPDKSGLPSDRFSAERTGGSVSTLTIQRTQQEDSAVYLCASSSSGGREQYFGPGTRLTVT.

J is TRBJ1-5 and V is TRBV19, with 7 bases fitting TRBD1. The CDR3 has 14 amino acids. Germline CDR1 is LNHDA and CDR2 is SQIVND (reference sequence). The trim removed 6 bases at V and 7 bases at J, leaving 9 bases unmatched. CDR3 loop: CASREGGRRQPQHF. CDR3 DNA sequence: TGTGCCAGTAGAGAAGGGGGCAGACGGCAGCCCCAGCATTTT.

The chain carries TRBV29-1 and TRBJ1-1; D uncertain. V dropped 0 bases and J dropped 6 bases, with 11 bases sitting between them. This CDR3 spans 13 amino acids. Germline lookup yields CDR1 SQVTM and CDR2 ANQGSEA. The DNA of the CDR3 is TGCAGCGTTGAAGAAGGACTTGGGGCTGAAGCTTTCTTT. This sequence encodes CSVEEGLGAEAFF. The full variable domain, its missing parts supplied by reference TRBV29-1 and TRBJ1-1, is SAVISQKPSRDICQRGTSLTIQCQVDSQVTMMFWYRQQPGQSLTLIATANQGSEATYESGFVIDKFPISRPNLTFSTLTVSNMSPEDSSIYLCSVEEGLGAEAFFGQGTRLTVV.

This chain links TRBV7-2 with TRBJ1-1, with D possibly TRBD1 on 5 matching bases. V was trimmed by 1 base and J by 9 bases, leaving 12 bases between them. The CDR3 totals 13 residues. Germline assignment: CDR1 SGHTA and CDR2 FQGNSA. The CDR3 region has the DNA TGTGCCAGCAGCTTAGTTCAGGGAGGGAAAGCTTTCTTT. This codes for CASSLVQGGKAFF.

J is TRBJ2-7 and V is TRBV10-3, with TRBD2 identical over 12 bases. Germline V gene sequence: CDR1 ENHRY, CDR2 SYGVKD. The V segment lost 3 bases and the J segment 7 bases; nucleotides outside the gene matches: 7. The CDR3 extends over 15 amino acids. The CDR3 nucleotides are TGTGCCATCAGTGACCCTAGCGGGAGGGTTTGGGAGCAGTACTTC. This encodes CAISDPSGRVWEQYF.

This rearrangement joins TRBV10-3 to TRBJ1-4; D perhaps matches TRBD1 (6 bases). The ends were cut back, 6 bases at V and 4 bases at J, with 12 bases in the middle. Germline V gives CDR1 ENHRY, CDR2 SYGVKD. The CDR3 consists of 14 residues. The CDR3 DNA reads TGTGCCATCAGATCAGGGGCAGATAATGAAAAACTGTTTTTT. This encodes CAIRSGADNEKLFF.

The CDR3: CASSPEGRTSYEQYF. In nucleotides, the CDR3 is TGTGCCAGCAGCCCGGAGGGACGAACCTCCTACGAGCAGTACTTC. The genes are TRBV4-2 and TRBJ2-7, with D perhaps matching TRBD2 (6 bases). CDR1 and CDR2 (germline): LGHNA, YNFKEQ. This CDR3 has 15 residues. V lost 4 bases, J lost 0 bases, and 13 bases lay in between.

This rearrangement joins TRBV23-1 to TRBJ1-5, with 7 bases lining up with TRBD1. TRBV23-1 is classed as an ORF, of uncertain function. The CDR3 runs 14 residues. Losses at the gene ends were 6 bases for V and 4 bases for J; bases not matched to a gene: 6. For the CDR3, the DNA is TGCGCCAGCAGAGGGGGCCTCCTGAATCAGCCCCAGCATTTT. Amino acid sequence: CASRGGLLNQPQHF.

The rearrangement joins TRBV7-2 to TRBJ2-7; the match to TRBD2 covers 9 bases. Germline V gives CDR1 SGHTA, CDR2 FQGNSA. The CDR3 is 16 residues long. Trimming cost V 2 bases and J 6 bases; bases outside gene matches: 11. The CDR3 nucleotides read TGTGCCAGCAGCTTAACCGTAGCGGGAGACATAGCCGAGCAGTACTTC. Its protein product is CASSLTVAGDIAEQYF.